These 18 T cell receptor beta chains were sequenced from one sample in a study of T cell responses to AZD1222 COVID-19 vaccine. The repertoire was sequenced with immunoSEQ multiplex PCR; TCRdb's copy has only in-frame clones and lacks some. Here the sample spans fewer than 110,000 clones, approximately 90% being singletons. Source: peripheral blood, taken 28 days after the second AZD1222 dose. These receptors all come from an adult who received the AZD1222 COVID-19 vaccine.

The V call is TRBV20-1, the J call TRBJ2-5; tentatively, D is TRBD2 (6 bases). CDR1 and CDR2 (germline): DFQATT, SNEGSKA (reference sequence). The CDR3 has 11 amino acids. CDR3 sequence (DNA): TGCAGCGGCCGACTAGGGGAGACCCAGTACTTC. This codes for CSGRLGETQYF.

The V and J genes are TRBV28 and TRBJ1-2, with D hard to call. The CDR3 extends over 16 amino acids. CDR1 and CDR2 from the germline V gene are MDHEN and SYDVKM. V was pared by 2 bases and J by 6 bases, with 19 bases between. The CDR3 protein is CASSLLSIGVLHGYTF. CDR3 nucleotides: TGTGCCAGCAGTTTACTGTCCATCGGGGTTCTCCATGGCTACACCTTC.

The gene calls are TRBV3-1 (or the pseudogene TRBV3-2) and TRBJ1-1; weak D call: TRBD1 (6 bases). Germline V CDR1 and CDR2: LGHDT, YNNKEL (reference sequence). Trimming removed 4 bases from V and 4 bases from J, with 19 bases in between. There are 16 residues in the CDR3. In DNA, the CDR3 is TGTGCCAGCAGCCGACGCCCTGGGGGGGGCGGCACTGAAGCTTTCTTT. Translated: CASSRRPGGGGTEAFF.

This chain links TRBV7-2 with TRBJ1-5; the D gene is possibly TRBD1 (5 bases). CDR3 size: 15 residues. Germline lookup yields CDR1 SGHTA and CDR2 FQGNSA. Trimming took 2 bases from V and 2 from J, leaving 10 bases between them. The CDR3 bases are TGTGCCAGCAGCTTACATCAGGGCGGCAATCAGCCCCAGCATTTT. This gives the protein CASSLHQGGNQPQHF.

In DNA form, the CDR3 reads TGCAGCGTTACAGGAGCGACCGCTAACTATGGCTACACCTTC. Amino acid sequence: CSVTGATANYGYTF. The chain uses TRBV29-1 and TRBJ1-2; D possibly corresponds to TRBD1 (5 bases). With 5 bases removed from V and 0 bases from J, the gap between germline ends came to 13 bases. The germline V gene encodes CDR1 SQVTM and CDR2 ANQGSEA. The CDR3 is 14 residues long.

The DNA for the CDR3 is TGTGCCAGCAGTTTGCAGGAGAGGTATGGCTACACCTTC. Protein sequence: CASSLQERYGYTF. The chain has TRBV12-3 or TRBV12-4 and TRBJ1-2, with unresolved D. V was trimmed by 3 bases and J by 5 bases, leaving 10 bases between them. The CDR3 runs to 13 residues.

The rearrangement uses TRBV25-1 and TRBJ2-1, with 14 bases aligning to TRBD2. Germline V lookup: CDR1 MGHDK, CDR2 SYGVNS. Trimming at V came to 3 bases and at J to 4 bases, leaving 2 bases not matched to a gene. This CDR3 is built from 16 residues. The CDR3 is CASSEGLAGVYNEQFF. DNA for the CDR3: TGTGCCAGCAGTGAGGGACTAGCGGGGGTATACAATGAGCAGTTCTTC.

This sequence joins TRBV4-1 and TRBJ1-2; TRBD1 agrees at 7 bases. V lost 4 bases, J lost 0 bases, and 5 bases stayed unmatched. This CDR3 spans 15 amino acids. The V gene's germline CDR1 is MGHRA and CDR2 YSYEKL. CDR3 nucleotide sequence: TGCGCCAGCAGCCTCGACGGGACAGCTAACTATGGCTACACCTTC. Amino acids: CASSLDGTANYGYTF.

A few counts support this clone. V is TRBV30 and J is TRBJ1-6; 9 nucleotides agree with TRBD1. This CDR3 has 15 amino acids. Germline CDR1 and CDR2: GTSNPN and SVGIG (reference sequence). The trim removed 4 bases at V and 7 bases at J, leaving 8 bases unmatched. This chain's CDR3 is CAWKYGDRENSPLHF. DNA of the CDR3: TGTGCCTGGAAATACGGGGACAGGGAAAATTCACCCCTCCACTTT.

The chain links TRBV7-2 to TRBJ1-6; D remains ambiguous. The V gene lost 5 bases and the J gene lost 6 bases, with 14 bases spanning the gap. In germline, CDR1 is SGHTA, CDR2 FQGNSA. The CDR3 extends over 15 amino acids. This chain's CDR3 is CASSPRGVFNSPLHF. DNA of the CDR3: TGTGCCAGCAGCCCCCGAGGTGTTTTTAATTCACCCCTCCACTTT.

The gene calls are TRBV19 and TRBJ2-2, with D possibly TRBD2 on 6 matching bases. This CDR3 has 15 amino acids. Trimming cost V 4 bases and J 2 bases, with 11 bases left between them. Germline V CDR1 and CDR2: LNHDA, SQIVND (reference sequence). The CDR3 sequence: CASSRGDFNTGELFF. The CDR3 coding sequence is TGTGCCAGTAGTAGAGGGGACTTCAACACCGGGGAGCTGTTTTTT.

The rearrangement uses TRBV29-1 and TRBJ2-1; 7 bases match TRBD1. This CDR3 region has 14 residues. The germline V gene has CDR1 SQVTM and CDR2 ANQGSEA. Losses at the gene ends were 6 bases for V and 4 bases for J; bases not matched to a gene: 9. The chain's CDR3 is CSVATGESYNEQFF. The CDR3 bases are TGCAGCGTAGCTACAGGGGAATCTTACAATGAGCAGTTCTTC.

The rearrangement links TRBV13 to TRBJ2-5; 10 bases are a match to TRBD2. From germline, CDR1 is PRHDT and CDR2 FYEKMQ (reference sequence). The CDR3 has 15 amino acids. Unmatched junction bases numbered 5, after V lost 2 bases and J lost 5 bases. The CDR3 nucleotides read TGTGCCAGCAGCTTAAAAGCGGGAGGGCCCGAGACCCAGTACTTC. Amino acids: CASSLKAGGPETQYF.

The rearrangement joins TRBV3-1 (or the pseudogene TRBV3-2) to TRBJ2-7; tentative D call: TRBD2 (5 bases). V was pared by 3 bases and J by 1 base, with 13 bases between. The CDR3 has 15 amino acids. Germline CDR1 is LGHDT and CDR2 is YNNKEL (reference sequence). The CDR3 reads CASSQMNEGSYEQYF. In DNA, the CDR3 is TGTGCCAGCAGCCAGATGAACGAGGGATCCTACGAGCAGTACTTC.

This clone was counted a few times. The chain uses TRBV7-9 and TRBJ2-2, with no clear D. Trimming stripped 4 bases from V and 10 bases from J, with 7 bases between. CDR3 size: 11 residues. The V gene's germline CDR1 is SEHNR and CDR2 FQNEAQ (reference sequence). CDR3 nucleotides: TGTGCCAGCAGCTCTGTTTTGGAGCTGTTTTTT. It yields the protein CASSSVLELFF.

The rearrangement uses TRBV12-3 or TRBV12-4 and TRBJ1-5; D gene ambiguous. The length of the CDR3 is 13 residues. The V end was cut by 3 bases, the J end by 0 bases, with 3 bases between. CDR3 in amino acids: CASSFNSNQPQHF. For the CDR3, the DNA is TGTGCCAGCAGTTTTAATAGCAATCAGCCCCAGCATTTT.

The rearrangement uses TRBV6-2 or TRBV6-3 and TRBJ1-2; a possible D gene is TRBD1 (5 bases). Germline assignment: CDR1 MNHEY and CDR2 SVGEGT. Trimming pared 2 bases from V and 6 bases from J, leaving 13 bases between. This CDR3 comprises 14 residues. The CDR3 is CASSYGVVGDGYTF. Written as DNA, the CDR3 is TGTGCCAGCAGTTACGGGGTCGTAGGGGATGGCTACACCTTC.

V usage is TRBV12-3 or TRBV12-4 and J usage is TRBJ1-1, with D tentatively TRBD1 (6 bases). The CDR3 has 13 residues. V was shortened by 1 base and J by 11 bases, with 14 bases between the two germline ends. CDR3 region: CASSLGVGDKAFF. The CDR3, as DNA: TGTGCCAGCAGTTTAGGAGTAGGGGACAAGGCTTTCTTT.